This TCR beta chain comes out of a study of shared clonotypes between healthy human individuals. Study results and limitations: Researchers found naive subsets generally carried larger estimated richness than memory subsets. Rarefaction revealed incomplete sorted-subset sequencing despite large depth.

As regards this clone: What it recognizes is unknown.

Every one of the donors was a Caucasian adult that lived in Nashville, Tennessee. Each replicate PCR on the sorted subsets used 200 to 250 ng DNA (around 30,000 T cell genomes). Sequenced by immunoSEQ multiplex PCR; TCRdb stores in-frame clones only, minus some. Altogether about 2.4 million clones are present, roughly 93% being singletons, with the ten largest covering 0.35% to 0.45%. CDR1 and CDR2 from the germline V gene are MNHEY and SMNVEV (reference sequence). V dropped 8 bases and J dropped 6 bases, with 15 bases sitting between them. The CDR3 spans 13 residues. This receptor was taken from a young man in good health. Some clones in this sample may be carry-over from other donors' samples. The chain employs TRBV27 and TRBJ2-3; D might be TRBD1 or TRBD2, each matching 6 bases. What was sequenced was naive CD4+ T cells from PBMCs. Subset: CD45RA+ positively selected. The CDR3 DNA reads TGTGCCAGCTGCCCTGTGGGGGGCGATACGCAGTATTTT. It encodes CASCPVGGDTQYF.